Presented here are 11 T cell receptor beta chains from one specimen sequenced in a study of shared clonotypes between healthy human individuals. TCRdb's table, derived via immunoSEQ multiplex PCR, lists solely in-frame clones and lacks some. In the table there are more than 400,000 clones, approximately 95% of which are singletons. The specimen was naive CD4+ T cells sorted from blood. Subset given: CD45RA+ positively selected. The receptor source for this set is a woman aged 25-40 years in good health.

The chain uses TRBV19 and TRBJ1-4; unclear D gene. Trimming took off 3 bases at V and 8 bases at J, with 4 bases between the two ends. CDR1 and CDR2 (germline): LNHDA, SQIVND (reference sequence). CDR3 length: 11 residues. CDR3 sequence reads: CASSMGEKLFF. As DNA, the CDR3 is TGTGCCAGTAGTATGGGCGAAAAACTGTTTTTT.

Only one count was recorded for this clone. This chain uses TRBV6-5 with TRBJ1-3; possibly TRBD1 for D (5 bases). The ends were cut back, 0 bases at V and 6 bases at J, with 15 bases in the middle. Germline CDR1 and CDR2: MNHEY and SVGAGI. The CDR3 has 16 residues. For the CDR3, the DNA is TGTGCCAGCAGTTACTCGTCGGGACGGCTTTCAAACACCATATATTTT. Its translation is CASSYSSGRLSNTIYF.

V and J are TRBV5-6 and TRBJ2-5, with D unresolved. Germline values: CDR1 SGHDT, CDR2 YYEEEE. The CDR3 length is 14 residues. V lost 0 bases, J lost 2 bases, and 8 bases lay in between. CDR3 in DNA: TGTGCCAGCAGCTTGGGGCAGTCTCAAGAGACCCAGTACTTC. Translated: CASSLGQSQETQYF. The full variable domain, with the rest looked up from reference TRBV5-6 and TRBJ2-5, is DAGVTQSPTHLIKTRGQQVTLRCSPKSGHDTVSWYQQALGQGPQFIFQYYEEEERQRGNFPDRFSGHQFPNYSSELNVNALLLGDSALYLCASSLGQSQETQYFGPGTRLLVL.

In DNA, the CDR3 is TGTGCCAGCAGCCTGCGCGGGCGGGTTCAAGAGACCCAGTACTTC. It encodes CASSLRGRVQETQYF. This chain uses TRBV7-3 with TRBJ2-5, with D possibly matching TRBD2 (5 bases). The CDR3 spans 15 residues. V was trimmed by 5 bases and J by 2 bases, leaving 15 bases between them. Germline loops: CDR1 SGHTA, CDR2 FQGTGA.

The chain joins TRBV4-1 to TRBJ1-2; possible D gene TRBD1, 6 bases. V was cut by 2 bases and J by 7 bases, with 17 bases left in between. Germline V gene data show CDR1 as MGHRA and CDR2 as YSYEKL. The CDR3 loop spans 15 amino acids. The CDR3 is CASSQSRGREGGYTF. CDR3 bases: TGCGCCAGCAGCCAATCCAGGGGCAGAGAAGGTGGCTACACCTTC.

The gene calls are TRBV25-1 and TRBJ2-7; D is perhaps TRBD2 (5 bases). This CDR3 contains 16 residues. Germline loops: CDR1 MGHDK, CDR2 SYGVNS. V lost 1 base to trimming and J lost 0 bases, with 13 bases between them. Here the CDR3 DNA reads TGTGCCAGCAGTGAATTCGGCGGGCCGAGCTCCTACGAGCAGTACTTC. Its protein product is CASSEFGGPSSYEQYF.

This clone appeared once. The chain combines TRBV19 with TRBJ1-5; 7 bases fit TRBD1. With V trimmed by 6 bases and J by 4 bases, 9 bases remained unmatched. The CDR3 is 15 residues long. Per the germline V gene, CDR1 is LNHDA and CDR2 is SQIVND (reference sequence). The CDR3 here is CASSSRGLFNQPQHF. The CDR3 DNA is TGTGCCAGTAGCTCAAGGGGGCTTTTTAATCAGCCCCAGCATTTT.

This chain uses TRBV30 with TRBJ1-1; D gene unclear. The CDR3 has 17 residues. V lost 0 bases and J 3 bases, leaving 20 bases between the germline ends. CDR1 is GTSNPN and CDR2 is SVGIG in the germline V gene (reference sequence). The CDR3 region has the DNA TGTGCCTGGAGTGTATGGGTACCGGGAATAGCGGACACTGAAGCTTTCTTT. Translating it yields CAWSVWVPGIADTEAFF.

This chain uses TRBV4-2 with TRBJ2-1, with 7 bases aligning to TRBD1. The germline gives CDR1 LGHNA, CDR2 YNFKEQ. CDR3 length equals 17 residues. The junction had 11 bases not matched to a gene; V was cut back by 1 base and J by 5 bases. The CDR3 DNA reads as TGTGCCAGCAGCCAAGTCGTAGGGGGCCCCCAGGACAATGAGCAGTTCTTC. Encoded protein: CASSQVVGGPQDNEQFF.

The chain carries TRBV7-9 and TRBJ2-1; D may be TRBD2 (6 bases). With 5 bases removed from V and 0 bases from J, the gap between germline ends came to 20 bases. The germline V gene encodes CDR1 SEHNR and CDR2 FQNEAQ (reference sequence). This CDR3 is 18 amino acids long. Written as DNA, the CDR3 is TGTGCCAGCAGCGCGGGACTCGTGAGCTCGAGCTCCTACAATGAGCAGTTCTTC. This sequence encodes CASSAGLVSSSSYNEQFF.

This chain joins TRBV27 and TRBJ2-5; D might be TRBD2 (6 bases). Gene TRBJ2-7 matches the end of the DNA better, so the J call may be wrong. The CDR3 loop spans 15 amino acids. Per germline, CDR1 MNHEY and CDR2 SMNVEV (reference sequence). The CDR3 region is CASRPLQGLSNEQYF. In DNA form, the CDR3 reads TGTGCCAGCAGACCCCTCCAGGGACTCTCAAACGAGCAGTACTTC.